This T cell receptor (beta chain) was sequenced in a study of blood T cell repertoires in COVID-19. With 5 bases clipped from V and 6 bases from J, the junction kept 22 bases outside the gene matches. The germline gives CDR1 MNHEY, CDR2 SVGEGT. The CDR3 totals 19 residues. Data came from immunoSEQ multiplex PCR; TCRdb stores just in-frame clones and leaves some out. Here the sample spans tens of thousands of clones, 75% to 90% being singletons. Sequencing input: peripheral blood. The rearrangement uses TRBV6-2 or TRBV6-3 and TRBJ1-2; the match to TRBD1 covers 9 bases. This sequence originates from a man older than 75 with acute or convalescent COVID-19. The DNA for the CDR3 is TGTGCCAGCAGTGCCAGGACAGGGGAACTAAGAACGGCCTATAATGGCTACACCTTC. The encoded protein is CASSARTGELRTAYNGYTF.